The rows below give T cell receptor beta chains drawn from one sample of a study of T cell repertoires in cytomegalovirus infection. TCRdb itself ran the reads through MiXCR, one entry per CDR3 protein. The table has roughly 570,000 distinct CDR3 sequences, around 40% seen once. These receptors are not linked to any known antigen. Sample: cultured PBMCs, taken from culture after CMV antigen stimulation. The receptor source for this set is a human donor in good health (CMV status not recorded). Some clones in this sample may be carry-over from other donors' samples. Each CDR3 is given with its conserved first and last residue. A D gene is named only where the DNA matches it firmly. Size values are once, few and many counts, or a class for expanded clones, and some rows have none.

NA	TRBV10-3	NA	TRBJ2-7	CAISESRDITEQYF
TRBD2	TRBV7-9	NA	TRBJ2-5	CASTKSGAEETQYF
TRBD1	TRBV9	NA	TRBJ1-2	CASSVTGTGRFGYTF
TRBD2	TRBV7-8	many	TRBJ2-3	CASSLRDYLVFTDTQYF
TRBD2	TRBV5-4	few	TRBJ2-5	CASSLDSGDQETQYF
NA	TRBV4-1	NA	TRBJ1-1	CASSQGSAHTEAFF
TRBD2	TRBV11-2	NA	TRBJ2-7	CASSKLGLAGGYEQYF
TRBD2	TRBV7-2	few	TRBJ2-7	CASSLFLAGEQYF
TRBD1	TRBV19	few	TRBJ1-5	CASSSSPRGGYQPQHF
NA	TRBV7-2	few	TRBJ2-7	CASSLDWGDEQYF
TRBD2	TRBV7-9	few	TRBJ2-1	CASSLGTSGRGTYNEQFF
TRBD1	TRBV7-2	NA	TRBJ2-7	CASSLRGTGSYEQYF
NA	TRBV12-3/TRBV12-4	NA	TRBJ1-4	CASSLDGNSWEKLFF
TRBD1	TRBV4-1	NA	TRBJ1-3	CASSLGQAPGNTIYF
TRBD1	TRBV5-4	NA	TRBJ1-3	CASSTRTGKRDTIYF
NA	TRBV7-9	few	TRBJ1-1	CASSLGDLQLGTEAFF
TRBD2	TRBV12-5	NA	TRBJ2-1	CASGPGVSGSSGEQFF
NA	TRBV28	NA	TRBJ2-1	CASSWAYEQFF
NA	TRBV7-8	NA	TRBJ1-4	CASSLYDSPNEKLFF
NA	TRBV10-1	NA	TRBJ2-1	CASSEYVGELYNEQFF
TRBD2	TRBV6-1	NA	TRBJ2-1	CASSTVAGGPRNEQFF
NA	TRBV19	NA	TRBJ1-5	CASTYRSNQPQHF
NA	TRBV7-9	few	TRBJ2-7	CASSLGRPGMTYEQYF
NA	TRBV12-3/TRBV12-4	NA	TRBJ2-6	CASSPQDGNSGANVLTF
NA	TRBV7-9	NA	TRBJ1-6	CASSLVASNSPLHF
NA	TRBV3-1	NA	TRBJ2-3	CASSQGSGTDTQYF
NA	TRBV7-2	NA	TRBJ1-1	CASTQGYVTEAFF
NA	TRBV6-2/TRBV6-3	NA	TRBJ2-3	CASSYASTDTQYF
TRBD2	TRBV11-2	NA	TRBJ2-7	CASRMTGTSEQYF
TRBD1	TRBV27	NA	TRBJ2-2	CASSSDRAETGELFF
NA	TRBV11-2	NA	TRBJ1-5	CASSLNYRTVQPQHF
NA	TRBV7-8	NA	TRBJ2-5	CASSLAPGRETQYF